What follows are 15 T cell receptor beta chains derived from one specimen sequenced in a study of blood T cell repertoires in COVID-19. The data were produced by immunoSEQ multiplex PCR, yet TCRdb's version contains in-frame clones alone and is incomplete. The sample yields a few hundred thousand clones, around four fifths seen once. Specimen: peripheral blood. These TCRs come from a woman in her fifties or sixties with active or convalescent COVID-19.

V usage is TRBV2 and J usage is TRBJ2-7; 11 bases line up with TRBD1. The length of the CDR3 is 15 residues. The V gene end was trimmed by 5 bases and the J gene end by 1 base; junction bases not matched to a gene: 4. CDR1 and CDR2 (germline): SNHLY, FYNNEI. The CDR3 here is CASSTDRGLSYEQYF. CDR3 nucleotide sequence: TGTGCCAGCAGTACGGACAGGGGGCTGTCCTACGAGCAGTACTTC.

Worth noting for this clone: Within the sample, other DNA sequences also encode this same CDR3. The CDR3 loop is CASSLGTGNYEQYF. In DNA form, the CDR3 reads TGTGCCAGCAGTTTAGGGACAGGGAACTACGAGCAGTACTTC. The chain has TRBV28 and TRBJ2-7, with 9 nucleotides matching TRBD1. The CDR3 runs 14 residues. The J segment lost 3 bases and the V segment lost 2 bases, leaving 2 bases of the junction unmatched. CDR1 is MDHEN, CDR2 SYDVKM, per germline.

CDR3 region: CASVQGRQPQHF. The CDR3 DNA follows: TGTGCCAGCGTACAGGGGAGGCAGCCCCAGCATTTT. The rearrangement joins TRBV28 to TRBJ1-5; 7 nucleotides align to TRBD1. This CDR3 has 12 residues. After removal of 8 bases from V and 7 bases from J, the junction contained 5 bases not matched to a gene. Germline V CDR1 and CDR2: MDHEN, SYDVKM.

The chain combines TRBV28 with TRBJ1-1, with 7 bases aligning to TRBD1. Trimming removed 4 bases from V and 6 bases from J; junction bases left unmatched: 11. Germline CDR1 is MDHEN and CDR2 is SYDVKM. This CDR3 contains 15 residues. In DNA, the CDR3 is TGTGCCAGCAGTTCTAATTTAGCGACAGGGCCTGAAGCTTTCTTT. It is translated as CASSSNLATGPEAFF.

CDR3 region: CASSHQDRGTDTQYF. The CDR3 coding sequence is TGCGCCAGCAGCCACCAGGACAGAGGCACAGATACGCAGTATTTT. The chain has TRBV5-1 and TRBJ2-3; tentatively, D is TRBD1 (6 bases). The CDR3 has 15 residues. Germline values: CDR1 SGHRS, CDR2 YFSETQ. Between the trimmed V and J ends, which lost 4 bases and 1 base, there was a span of 13 bases.

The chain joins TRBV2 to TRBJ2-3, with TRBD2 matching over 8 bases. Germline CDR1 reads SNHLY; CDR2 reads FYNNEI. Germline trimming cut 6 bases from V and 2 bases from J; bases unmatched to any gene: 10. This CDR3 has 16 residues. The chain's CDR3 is CASSPIAGSITDTQYF. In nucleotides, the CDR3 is TGTGCCAGCAGCCCTATAGCGGGGAGCATCACAGATACGCAGTATTTT.

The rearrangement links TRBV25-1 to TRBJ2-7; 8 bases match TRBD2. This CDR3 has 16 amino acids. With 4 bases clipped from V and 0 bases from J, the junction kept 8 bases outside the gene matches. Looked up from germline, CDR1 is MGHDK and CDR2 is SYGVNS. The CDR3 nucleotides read TGTGCCAGCAGTGGGTCAGGAGCGGGAGACTCCTACGAGCAGTACTTC. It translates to CASSGSGAGDSYEQYF.

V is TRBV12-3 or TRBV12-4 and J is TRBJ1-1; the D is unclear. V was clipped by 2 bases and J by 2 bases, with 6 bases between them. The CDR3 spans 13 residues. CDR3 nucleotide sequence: TGTGCCAGCAGTTTAAATTTAAACACTGAAGCTTTCTTT. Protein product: CASSLNLNTEAFF.

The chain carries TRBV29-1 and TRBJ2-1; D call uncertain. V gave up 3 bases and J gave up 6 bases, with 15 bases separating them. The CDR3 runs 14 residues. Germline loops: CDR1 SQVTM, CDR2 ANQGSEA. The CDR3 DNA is TGCAGCGTTGACTCCCTCCTAAGCCTCAATGAGCAGTTCTTC. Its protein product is CSVDSLLSLNEQFF.

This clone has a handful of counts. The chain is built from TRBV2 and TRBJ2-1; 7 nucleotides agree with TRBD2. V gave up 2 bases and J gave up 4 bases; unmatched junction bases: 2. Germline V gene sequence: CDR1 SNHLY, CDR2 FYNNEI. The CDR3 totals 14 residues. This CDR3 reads CASSEWREYNEQFF. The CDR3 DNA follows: TGTGCCAGCAGTGAATGGCGGGAGTACAATGAGCAGTTCTTC.

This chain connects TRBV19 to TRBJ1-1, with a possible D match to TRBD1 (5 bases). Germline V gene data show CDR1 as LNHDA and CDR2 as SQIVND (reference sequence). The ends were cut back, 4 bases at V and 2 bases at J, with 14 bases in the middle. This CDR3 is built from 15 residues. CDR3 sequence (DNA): TGTGCCAGTAGTAGCCACAGGAGAACAAACACTGAAGCTTTCTTT. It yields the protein CASSSHRRTNTEAFF.

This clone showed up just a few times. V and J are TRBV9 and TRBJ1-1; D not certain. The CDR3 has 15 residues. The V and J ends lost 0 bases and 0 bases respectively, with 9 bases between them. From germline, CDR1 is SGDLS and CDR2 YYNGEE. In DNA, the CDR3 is TGTGCCAGCAGCGTAGATGAAGACATGAACACTGAAGCTTTCTTT. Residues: CASSVDEDMNTEAFF.

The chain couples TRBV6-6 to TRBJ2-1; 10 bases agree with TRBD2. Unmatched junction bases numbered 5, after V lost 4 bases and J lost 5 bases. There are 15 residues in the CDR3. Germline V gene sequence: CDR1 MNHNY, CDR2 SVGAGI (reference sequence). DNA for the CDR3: TGTGCCAGCAGTTTCTCTAGCGGGAGTCACAATGAGCAGTTCTTC. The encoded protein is CASSFSSGSHNEQFF.

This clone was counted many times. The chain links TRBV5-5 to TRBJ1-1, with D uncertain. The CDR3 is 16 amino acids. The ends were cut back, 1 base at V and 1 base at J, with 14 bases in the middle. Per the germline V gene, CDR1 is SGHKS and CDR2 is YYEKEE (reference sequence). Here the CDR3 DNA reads TGTGCCAGCAGCTTGACGGCAGCCCGGGGGAACACTGAAGCTTTCTTT. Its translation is CASSLTAARGNTEAFF.

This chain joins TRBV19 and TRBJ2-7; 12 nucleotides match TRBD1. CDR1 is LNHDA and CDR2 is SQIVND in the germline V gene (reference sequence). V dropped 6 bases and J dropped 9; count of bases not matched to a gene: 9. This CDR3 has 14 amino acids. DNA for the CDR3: TGTGCCAGTAGCCAGGGACAGGGGGCGCTCGGGCAGTACTTC. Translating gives CASSQGQGALGQYF.